A single sample gave rise to the 18 T cell receptor beta chains below, sequenced in a study of Ad26.COV2.S vaccination and SARS-CoV-2 variants. Profiled with immunoSEQ multiplex PCR; TCRdb holds only in-frame clones, not every one. This table holds a few hundred thousand clones, 75% to 90% found once. Stated treatment: around 19 received Ad26.COV2.S at low or high dose, single or two shots; five or six received placebo; per-sample allocation not given. Sampling happened 63 days after the first vaccine or placebo injection. The sample here was peripheral blood, taken in a trial of Ad26.COV2.S vaccine versus placebo. The source of these receptors is a person aged 18-60 years who received the Ad26.COV2.S COVID-19 vaccine or a placebo.

The CDR3 loop is CAIQGPTDTQYF. The CDR3 DNA follows: TGTGCCATCCAAGGGCCAACAGATACGCAGTATTTT. The rearrangement uses TRBV10-3 and TRBJ2-3; D not certain. The CDR3 totals 12 residues. V lost 8 bases and J lost 3, with 9 bases in between. Germline lookup yields CDR1 ENHRY and CDR2 SYGVKD.

The gene calls are TRBV28 and TRBJ1-1; D unclear. CDR1 MDHEN and CDR2 SYDVKM come from the germline V gene. CDR3 size: 11 residues. V was trimmed by 6 bases and J by 1 base, leaving 3 bases between them. The CDR3 loop is CASRSNTEAFF. Here the CDR3 DNA reads TGTGCCAGCAGATCGAACACTGAAGCTTTCTTT.

The rearrangement joins TRBV18 to TRBJ2-1; 10 nucleotides align to TRBD2. CDR3 size: 15 residues. The germline V gene has CDR1 KGHSH and CDR2 LQKENI. Trimming removed 3 bases from V and 6 bases from J; junction bases left unmatched: 5. CDR3 nucleotide sequence: TGTGCCAGCTCACCTCTAGCGGGAGCAAGCAATGAGCAGTTCTTC. Its translation: CASSPLAGASNEQFF.

The chain combines TRBV27 with TRBJ2-3, with a possible D match to TRBD2 (7 bases). The CDR3 contains 15 residues. CDR1 and CDR2 (germline): MNHEY, SMNVEV (reference sequence). V dropped 9 bases and J dropped 5 bases, with 21 bases sitting between them. The CDR3 bases are TGTGCCAGTACCCGGGGGGCCTTACCTGGAGATACGCAGTATTTT. Amino acid sequence: CASTRGALPGDTQYF.

This sequence joins TRBV7-9 and TRBJ2-7; maybe TRBD1 (6 bases). The V end lost 10 bases, the J end lost 6 bases, and 13 bases lay between the germline ends. The CDR3 has 11 residues. Per germline, CDR1 SEHNR and CDR2 FQNEAQ (reference sequence). In DNA, the CDR3 is TGTGCCACCTTTACAGGGCCCGAGCAGTACTTC. Its translation is CATFTGPEQYF.

The DNA of the CDR3 is TGTGCCAGCAGTACCTCGCTACCGGGACAGGGGGGTATGAACACTGAAGCTTTCTTT. This encodes CASSTSLPGQGGMNTEAFF. The J gene is TRBJ1-1, the V gene TRBV28; TRBD1 matches 11 bases. Germline V gives CDR1 MDHEN, CDR2 SYDVKM. V was pared by 5 bases and J by 0 bases, with 14 bases of the junction left unmatched. The length of the CDR3 is 19 residues.

Notes on this clone: In the same sample, other DNA sequences code for this CDR3. The CDR3 sequence is CATSDLSGYNEQFF. DNA for the CDR3: TGTGCCACCAGTGATTTGTCGGGATACAATGAGCAGTTCTTC. V usage is TRBV24-1 and J usage is TRBJ2-1, with D maybe TRBD2 (5 bases). Germline V gives CDR1 KGHDR, CDR2 SFDVKD. Trimming left V 0 bases short and J 4 bases short, with 6 bases between. The CDR3 totals 14 residues.

V is TRBV10-3 and J is TRBJ1-2; the match to TRBD1 covers 7 bases. CDR1 is ENHRY and CDR2 is SYGVKD in the germline V gene. CDR3 length: 18 amino acids. V dropped 2 bases and J dropped 6; count of bases not matched to a gene: 18. The CDR3 DNA sequence: TGTGCCATCAGTGAGAATCCCTTAACGACCGGGACAGCCCATGGCTACACCTTC. The encoded protein is CAISENPLTTGTAHGYTF.

This chain joins TRBV5-1 and TRBJ2-5; either TRBD1 or TRBD2 may fit D (5 bases each). The germline gives CDR1 SGHRS, CDR2 YFSETQ. CDR3 length: 16 residues. The germline V and J ends were trimmed by 6 bases and 0 bases, with 18 bases remaining between them. This CDR3 is CASTKIDGDHQETQYF. CDR3 DNA: TGCGCCAGCACCAAAATTGACGGGGACCACCAAGAGACCCAGTACTTC.

The chain couples TRBV7-2 to TRBJ1-5, with unresolved D. Germline CDR1 is SGHTA and CDR2 is FQGNSA. CDR3 size: 19 residues. Between the trimmed V and J ends, which lost 5 bases and 7 bases, there was a span of 30 bases. CDR3 protein: CASSHPEGDTYLGGQPQHF. The CDR3 DNA sequence: TGTGCCAGCAGCCATCCCGAGGGAGACACCTATCTTGGAGGGCAGCCCCAGCATTTT.

This rearrangement joins TRBV7-9 to TRBJ1-2, with a tentative D call TRBD1 (5 bases). The CDR3 has 16 residues. Trimming took 3 bases from V and 2 from J, leaving 16 bases between them. CDR1 and CDR2 (germline): SEHNR, FQNEAQ (reference sequence). The CDR3, as DNA: TGTGCCAGCAGCTTTCTGGAGGGGAACAGGAACTATGGCTACACCTTC. Protein: CASSFLEGNRNYGYTF.

The sample holds one count of this clone. The genes are TRBV24-1 and TRBJ1-3; unclear D gene. This CDR3 is built from 15 residues. Germline CDR1 and CDR2: KGHDR and SFDVKD. The V and J ends lost 4 bases and 4 bases respectively, with 13 bases between them. The CDR3 DNA is TGTGCCACCAGTGACCCGAGTGGACCCGGAAACACCATATATTTT. Translated, it gives CATSDPSGPGNTIYF.

The chain combines TRBV27 with TRBJ2-3, with D possibly matching TRBD1 (5 bases). Germline V gene sequence: CDR1 MNHEY, CDR2 SMNVEV (reference sequence). The germline V and J ends were trimmed by 3 bases and 2 bases, with 9 bases remaining between them. The CDR3 is 14 residues long. The CDR3 is CASSFNRNTDTQYF. The CDR3 DNA follows: TGTGCCAGCAGTTTCAACAGGAACACAGATACGCAGTATTTT.

The genes are TRBV9 and TRBJ2-1; 9 nucleotides align to TRBD1. Unmatched junction bases numbered 12, after V lost 0 bases and J lost 5 bases. The germline gives CDR1 SGDLS, CDR2 YYNGEE. The CDR3 runs to 18 residues. The CDR3 bases are TGTGCCAGCAGCGTAGGTCTTCCGGGACAGGGTGGAGACAATGAGCAGTTCTTC. Translated: CASSVGLPGQGGDNEQFF.

The chain recombines TRBV29-1 with TRBJ1-1; no firm D call. Germline V CDR1 and CDR2: SQVTM, ANQGSEA. The CDR3 has 12 residues. The CDR3 sequence is CSTNEWGPEAFF. The CDR3 region has the DNA TGCAGTACGAATGAATGGGGTCCTGAAGCTTTCTTT.

This sequence joins TRBV5-4 and TRBJ2-5, with 8 bases matching TRBD1. This CDR3 region has 15 residues. V lost 4 bases, J lost 5 bases, and 10 bases stayed unmatched. Germline CDR1 SGHNT, CDR2 YYREEE (reference sequence). Here the CDR3 DNA reads TGTGCCAGCAGCCGGCCCAGGGGGCGAGGGGAGACCCAGTACTTC. Amino acid sequence: CASSRPRGRGETQYF.

This clone appeared a single time. The gene calls are TRBV5-4 and TRBJ1-2; D possibly corresponds to TRBD1 (5 bases). V was pared by 4 bases and J by 4 bases, with 11 bases between. The germline V gene encodes CDR1 SGHNT and CDR2 YYREEE (reference sequence). This CDR3 region has 13 residues. The CDR3 is CASSRDGSYGYTF. CDR3 DNA: TGTGCCAGCAGCCGGGACGGAAGCTATGGCTACACCTTC.

In its sample, this clone was seen once. The V and J genes are TRBV15 and TRBJ2-7; 8 bases are shared with TRBD1. V was pared by 2 bases and J by 2 bases, with 17 bases of the junction left unmatched. Germline V lookup: CDR1 LNHNV, CDR2 YYDKDF (reference sequence). CDR3 length: 19 residues. The CDR3 here is CATSRRPGTGSGRTYEQYF. The DNA for the CDR3 is TGTGCCACCAGCAGAAGACCCGGGACAGGCTCTGGTCGGACCTACGAGCAGTACTTC. The complete variable domain, with remaining parts taken from reference TRBV15 and TRBJ2-7, reads DAMVIQNPRYQVTQFGKPVTLSCSQTLNHNVMYWYQQKSSQAPKLLFHYYDKDFNNEADTPDNFQSRRPNTSFCFLDIRSPGLGDTAMYLCATSRRPGTGSGRTYEQYFGPGTRLTVT.